What follows describes a single T cell receptor beta chain. These data belong to a study of shared clonotypes between healthy human individuals. Study-level information: The study used three CD4 naive, three CD4 memory, two CD8 naive and one CD8 memory plate per donor.

Libraries were prepared by immunoSEQ multiplex PCR; TCRdb keeps only in-frame clonotypes and omits some of them. The repertoire consists of roughly 2,000,000 clones, with just under 95% occurring once and the leading ten covering 0.95% to 1.5%. The CDR3 contains 15 residues. The V end was cut by 6 bases, the J end by 5 bases, with 19 bases between. Naive CD8 populations comprised CD45RO-negative cells positively selected for CCR7, excluding terminally differentiated effector memory CD45RA+ cells. Sequencing was done on a sample of naive CD8+ T cells sorted from blood. This rearrangement joins TRBV23-1 to TRBJ2-5; either TRBD1 or TRBD2 may fit D (5 bases each). Being an ORF, TRBV23-1 has a function that is uncertain. The TCR sequence derives from a man between 18 and 35 years old in good health. The DNA for the CDR3 is TGCGCCAGCAGGCCGGGGCCTCCCCCGTGTGAGACCCAGTACTTC. This sequence encodes CASRPGPPPCETQYF.